What follows are 7 T cell receptor beta chains derived from one specimen sequenced in a study of T cell responses to AZD1222 COVID-19 vaccine. Sequencing used immunoSEQ multiplex PCR; TCRdb keeps in-frame clones, though not all of them. The sample includes 250,000 or so clones, approximately 95% of them seen just once. Sequencing used peripheral blood, obtained on day 0 of AZD1222 vaccination. The receptors were sampled from an adult in good health.

This chain joins TRBV6-2 or TRBV6-3 and TRBJ1-1; D is ambiguous. Trimming left V 2 bases short and J 1 base short, with 5 bases between. The V gene's germline CDR1 is MNHEY and CDR2 SVGEGT. CDR3 length: 13 amino acids. CDR3 in amino acids: CASSYRQNTEAFF. CDR3 coding DNA: TGTGCCAGCAGTTACAGACAGAACACTGAAGCTTTCTTT.

The V and J genes are TRBV7-9 and TRBJ1-2, with 8 bases aligning to TRBD1. Losses at the gene ends were 4 bases for V and 3 bases for J; bases not matched to a gene: 19. Germline CDR1 and CDR2: SEHNR and FQNEAQ (reference sequence). The CDR3 runs to 19 residues. The CDR3 reads CASSWDPSLTGESYYGYTF. The CDR3 DNA is TGTGCCAGCAGCTGGGACCCTTCTTTGACAGGGGAAAGCTACTATGGCTACACCTTC.

Only one count was recorded for this clone. This chain joins TRBV2 and TRBJ2-7, with D perhaps TRBD2 (6 bases). Trimming removed 4 bases from V and 1 base from J, with 11 bases in between. The germline V gene encodes CDR1 SNHLY and CDR2 FYNNEI. This CDR3 is built from 14 residues. As DNA, the CDR3 is TGTGCCAGCAGTGGAGATGGGAGGTCCTACGAGCAGTACTTC. Translation gives CASSGDGRSYEQYF.

The CDR3, as DNA: TGCGCCAGCAGCTTGCAGGACACTTCCGGAGAGACCCAGTACTTC. This translates into CASSLQDTSGETQYF. The V call is TRBV5-1, the J call TRBJ2-5; D is perhaps TRBD1 (5 bases). V was cut by 1 base and J by 4 bases, with 14 bases left in between. The CDR3 loop spans 15 amino acids. Germline V gene lookup returns CDR1 SGHRS and CDR2 YFSETQ.

V gene TRBV5-1 combines with J gene TRBJ2-5; tentatively, D is TRBD2 (6 bases). The germline V gene encodes CDR1 SGHRS and CDR2 YFSETQ. The CDR3 runs 16 residues. V was pared by 2 bases and J by 0 bases, with 14 bases between. The CDR3 sequence is CASSLITSRYQETQYF. CDR3 sequence (DNA): TGCGCCAGCAGCTTAATAACTAGCCGGTACCAAGAGACCCAGTACTTC. The whole variable domain, remainder taken from reference TRBV5-1 and TRBJ2-5, is KAGVTQTPRYLIKTRGQQVTLSCSPISGHRSVSWYQQTPGQGLQFLFEYFSETQRNKGNFPGRFSGRQFSNSRSEMNVSTLELGDSALYLCASSLITSRYQETQYFGPGTRLLVL.

The chain combines TRBV7-2 with TRBJ2-3; 9 nucleotides agree with TRBD2. The CDR3 spans 14 residues. Trimming at V came to 1 base and at J to 10 bases, leaving 6 bases not matched to a gene. Germline lookup yields CDR1 SGHTA and CDR2 FQGNSA. The CDR3 region is CASSLVAGAEAQYF. CDR3 in DNA: TGTGCCAGCAGCTTAGTAGCGGGGGCCGAGGCGCAGTATTTT.

The chain is built from TRBV7-9 and TRBJ1-5; D unclear. Trimming stripped 3 bases from V and 12 bases from J, with 12 bases between. CDR1 and CDR2 from the germline V gene are SEHNR and FQNEAQ (reference sequence). The CDR3 sequence is 12 residues long. CDR3 in amino acids: CASSFDAAIQHF. DNA of the CDR3: TGTGCCAGCAGCTTTGATGCGGCCATCCAGCATTTT.